A selection of T cell receptor beta chains follows, all from one sample in a study of blood T cell repertoires in COVID-19. Data came from immunoSEQ multiplex PCR; TCRdb stores just in-frame clones and leaves some out. Counted here are about 310,000 clones, around 89% occurring once; the ten biggest clones make up 1%. Sequenced sample: peripheral blood. The receptors derive from a woman between 40 and 55 years old with COVID-19, enrolled during active disease. The CDR3 runs from the conserved cysteine through the conserved F or W. D genes are given only for firm matches. The size of a clone is reported for some rows only, either as once, few or many, or as a class for expanded clones.

TRBV27	NA	TRBJ1-6	TRBD1	CASSPGTGRHSPLHF	TGTGCCAGCAGTCCGGGGACAGGGAGGCATTCACCCCTCCACTTT
TRBV28	NA	TRBJ1-5	NA	CASSLLANQPQHF	TGTGCCAGCAGTTTATTAGCGAATCAGCCCCAGCATTTT
TRBV20-1	NA	TRBJ2-2	NA	CSASTLKGTGELFF	TGCAGTGCTAGTACTCTAAAGGGGACCGGGGAGCTGTTTTTT
TRBV5-1	NA	TRBJ1-6	NA	CASSPQGQAHNSPLHF	TGCGCCAGCAGCCCACAGGGCCAAGCGCATAATTCACCCCTCCACTTT
TRBV6-4	NA	TRBJ2-1	TRBD2	CASRWTSAYNEQFF	TGTGCCAGCAGGTGGACTAGCGCCTACAATGAGCAGTTCTTC
TRBV29-1	NA	TRBJ2-1	TRBD2	CSVEGASGRMGSSYNEQFF	TGCAGCGTTGAAGGGGCTAGCGGGAGGATGGGGAGCTCCTACAATGAGCAGTTCTTC
TRBV4-3	NA	TRBJ1-1	NA	CASSQWTENTEAFF	TGCGCCAGCAGCCAATGGACAGAGAACACTGAAGCTTTCTTT
TRBV10-3	NA	TRBJ2-7	TRBD1	CAIGQGAYEQYF	TGTGCCATCGGACAGGGGGCTTACGAGCAGTACTTC
TRBV28	NA	TRBJ1-5	NA	CASSRGKQPQHF	TGTGCCAGCAGTAGGGGGAAACAGCCCCAGCATTTT
TRBV5-1	NA	TRBJ2-1	NA	CASSLDSSSYNEQFF	TGCGCCAGCAGCTTGGACAGTAGCTCCTACAATGAGCAGTTCTTC
TRBV7-8	NA	TRBJ2-3	TRBD2	CASSATGTSGLTDTQYF	TGTGCCAGCAGCGCTACCGGGACTAGCGGACTCACAGATACGCAGTATTTT
TRBV5-4	NA	TRBJ2-5	TRBD2	CASSKGTSGQETQYF	TGTGCCAGCAGCAAAGGGACTAGCGGCCAAGAGACCCAGTACTTC
TRBV5-6	NA	TRBJ1-2	TRBD1	CASSWTGGGYTF	TGTGCCAGCAGCTGGACAGGGGGAGGCTACACCTTC
TRBV7-2	NA	TRBJ2-1	TRBD1	CASNRPGQFYNEQFF	TGTGCCAGCAATAGACCGGGACAGTTCTACAATGAGCAGTTCTTC
TRBV6-2/TRBV6-3	NA	TRBJ2-1	NA	CASSLSPTLYNEQFF	TGTGCCAGCAGTTTGTCCCCCACTCTCTACAATGAGCAGTTCTTC
TRBV6-5	once	TRBJ1-2	TRBD1	CASSYGDRLNYGYTF	TGTGCCAGCAGTTACGGGGACAGACTTAACTATGGCTACACCTTC
TRBV19	NA	TRBJ2-1	TRBD2	CASTGTSLSEQFF	TGTGCCAGTACCGGGACTAGTTTGAGTGAGCAGTTCTTC
TRBV27	NA	TRBJ1-6	NA	CASSFGREGLGPLHF	TGTGCCAGCAGTTTCGGCAGGGAGGGTCTGGGTCCCCTCCACTTT
TRBV28	NA	TRBJ1-5	NA	CASSAGSQPQHF	TGTGCCAGCAGTGCAGGGTCTCAGCCCCAGCATTTT
TRBV9	few	TRBJ1-1	NA	CASSVRADMNTEAFF	TGTGCCAGCAGCGTACGGGCGGACATGAACACTGAAGCTTTCTTT
TRBV7-3	once	TRBJ2-6	TRBD2	CASSLTLRGTSGASSGANVLTF	TGTGCCAGCAGCTTAACATTGAGGGGGACTAGCGGGGCGAGCTCTGGGGCCAACGTCCTGACTTTC
TRBV3-1/TRBV3-2	NA	TRBJ2-1	TRBD2	CASSQSSGGRYNEQFF	TGTGCCAGCAGCCAATCTAGCGGAGGGAGGTACAATGAGCAGTTCTTC
TRBV13	NA	TRBJ2-3	NA	CASSWRLGGVTDTQYF	TGTGCCAGCAGCTGGAGGCTCGGGGGTGTGACAGATACGCAGTATTTT
TRBV19	NA	TRBJ2-7	TRBD1	CASRTGQDYEQYF	TGTGCCAGTAGGACAGGACAGGACTACGAGCAGTACTTC
TRBV5-6	once	TRBJ1-2	TRBD1	CASSLDRGYGYTF	TGTGCCAGCAGCTTAGACAGGGGCTATGGCTACACCTTC
TRBV7-3	NA	TRBJ1-1	NA	CASSSQSAGNTEAFF	TGTGCCAGCAGCTCCCAGTCTGCGGGGAACACTGAAGCTTTCTTT
TRBV3-1/TRBV3-2	NA	TRBJ2-3	TRBD1	CASSPSQGQKCTDTQYF	TGTGCCAGCAGCCCCTCCCAGGGACAGAAATGCACAGATACGCAGTATTTT
TRBV5-6	NA	TRBJ2-5	TRBD2	CASSLAGGGETQYF	TGTGCCAGCAGCTTGGCCGGGGGAGGGGAGACCCAGTACTTC
TRBV24-1	once	TRBJ2-3	NA	CATSDLRRGADTQYF	TGTGCCACCAGTGATTTGCGGCGGGGCGCAGATACGCAGTATTTT
TRBV30	once	TRBJ2-1	NA	CAWSVSSVNNEQFF	TGTGCCTGGAGTGTTTCTAGCGTCAACAATGAGCAGTTCTTC
TRBV30	NA	TRBJ2-6	TRBD1	CAWDQRGLWANVLTF	TGTGCCTGGGACCAAAGGGGGCTCTGGGCCAACGTCCTGACTTTC
TRBV6-5	NA	TRBJ2-3	NA	CASSYRLDSTDTQYF	TGTGCCAGCAGTTACCGACTGGATAGCACAGATACGCAGTATTTT
TRBV7-8	once	TRBJ2-1	TRBD2	CASSPRLAGGYNEQFF	TGTGCCAGCAGCCCCAGACTAGCGGGAGGGTACAATGAGCAGTTCTTC
TRBV9	NA	TRBJ2-3	NA	CASSVNPRTSTDTQYF	TGTGCCAGCAGCGTAAATCCGCGAACTAGCACAGATACGCAGTATTTT
TRBV28	NA	TRBJ1-5	TRBD1	CASIGRGTGQPQHF	TGTGCCAGCATCGGCAGGGGGACAGGGCAGCCCCAGCATTTT
TRBV19	NA	TRBJ2-1	TRBD1	CASSSRDRVNEQFF	TGTGCCAGTAGTAGCCGGGACAGGGTGAATGAGCAGTTCTTC
TRBV4-2	NA	TRBJ2-5	TRBD2	CASSQGILAGGDIKETQYF	TGTGCCAGCAGCCAAGGAATACTAGCGGGGGGAGATATCAAAGAGACCCAGTACTTC
TRBV30	NA	TRBJ1-5	NA	CAWRVGRGTQHF	TGTGCCTGGAGAGTGGGCAGGGGCACCCAGCATTTT
TRBV14	NA	TRBJ1-2	NA	CASSRLETGGYTF	TGTGCCAGCAGCCGGCTCGAGACGGGGGGCTACACCTTC
TRBV27	NA	TRBJ2-1	NA	CASSKGTGVNEQFF	TGTGCCAGCAGTAAGGGGACGGGGGTCAATGAGCAGTTCTTC
TRBV5-4	NA	TRBJ2-7	NA	CASSRPGAYEQYF	TGTGCCAGCAGCCGACCAGGGGCCTACGAGCAGTACTTC
TRBV18	NA	TRBJ1-1	NA	CASSLEGSQTEAFF	TGTGCCAGCTCACTGGAGGGGAGCCAGACTGAAGCTTTCTTT
TRBV5-1	few	TRBJ2-7	NA	CASLRDNGDEQYF	TGCGCCAGCCTCCGGGACAACGGGGACGAGCAGTACTTC
TRBV7-2	NA	TRBJ1-5	NA	CASSRYNQPQHF	TGTGCCAGCAGCCGCTACAATCAGCCCCAGCATTTT
TRBV7-3	NA	TRBJ2-1	NA	CASSRGGSEQFF	TGTGCCAGCAGTCGTGGGGGGTCTGAGCAGTTCTTC
TRBV19	NA	TRBJ2-3	TRBD2	CASSLSGLAAFTDTQYF	TGTGCCAGTAGCCTCTCAGGACTAGCGGCCTTCACAGATACGCAGTATTTT
TRBV24-1	NA	TRBJ1-5	NA	CATGGWGEQPQHF	TGTGCCACCGGTGGGTGGGGGGAACAGCCCCAGCATTTT
TRBV29-1	NA	TRBJ2-1	TRBD1	CSVGTGAYNEQFF	TGCAGCGTTGGAACAGGGGCGTACAATGAGCAGTTCTTC
TRBV29-1	NA	TRBJ2-5	TRBD1	CSVPTIRKEPGQGHQETQYF	TGCAGCGTTCCAACAATACGTAAAGAACCAGGACAGGGCCACCAAGAGACCCAGTACTTC
TRBV3-1/TRBV3-2	NA	TRBJ2-7	NA	CASSQGWGGGFNEQYF	TGTGCCAGCAGCCAAGGTTGGGGGGGCGGATTCAACGAGCAGTACTTC
TRBV4-3	NA	TRBJ1-4	NA	CASSQEASGATNEKLFF	TGCGCCAGCAGCCAAGAGGCTTCGGGTGCAACTAATGAAAAACTGTTTTTT
TRBV28	NA	TRBJ2-5	TRBD2	CASSLAGEIQETQYF	TGTGCCAGCAGCCTAGCGGGAGAGATCCAAGAGACCCAGTACTTC
TRBV7-2	NA	TRBJ1-2	NA	CASSLGQFNYGYTF	TGTGCCAGCAGCTTAGGACAGTTCAACTATGGCTACACCTTC
TRBV28	NA	TRBJ1-3	NA	CASASGGVGNTIYF	TGTGCCAGCGCCTCGGGAGGCGTTGGAAACACCATATATTTT